A selection of T cell receptor beta chains follows, all from one sample in a study of graft-versus-host responses after intestinal transplantation. Antigens of these TCRs are unknown. Clones were read by immunoSEQ multiplex PCR, and TCRdb kept only the in-frame ones, dropping some. The data contain around 100,000 clones, roughly 92% of them singletons. Sequencing was performed on unstimulated CD4+ T cells sorted from spleen or lymph node cells, taken before transplant. The source is a human donor who was the organ donor for an intestinal transplant. Each CDR3 is given with its conserved first and last residue. A D gene is named only where the DNA matches it firmly. Clone size is given for some rows only: seen once, a few or many times, or a class if the clone is expanded.

d_gene	v_gene	abundance	j_gene	len	CDR3nt	CDR3aa
.	TRBV6-5	.	TRBJ1-2	13	TGTGCCAGCAGTCGGACGCCTGAGGGGGGCTACACCTTC	CASSRTPEGGYTF
.	TRBV19	.	TRBJ1-5	15	TGTGCCAGTAGTATAGTTGGCAGGGAGCGTCAGCCCCAGCATTTT	CASSIVGRERQPQHF
.	TRBV7-2	few	TRBJ2-6	15	TGTGCCAGCAGCTTAGCCCTCTCTGGGGCCAACGTCCTGACTTTC	CASSLALSGANVLTF
.	TRBV6-5	.	TRBJ2-3	13	TGTGCCAGCAGTTACTTAAATGCGGATACGCAGTATTTT	CASSYLNADTQYF
TRBD2	TRBV11-2	.	TRBJ2-1	17	TGTGCCAGCAGCTTAGGGAGCGGGAGAGCATCTTCGGCTGAGCAGTTCTTC	CASSLGSGRASSAEQFF
TRBD1	TRBV6-5	.	TRBJ2-1	15	TGTGCCAGCAGTCACCGGGACAGGGGGACCAATGAGCAGTTCTTC	CASSHRDRGTNEQFF
TRBD2	TRBV11-2	.	TRBJ2-7	15	TGTGCCAGCAGCTTAGCTGGCGGGAGCTCGTACGAGCAGTACTTC	CASSLAGGSSYEQYF
TRBD1	TRBV28	.	TRBJ1-2	14	TGTGCCAGCAGTGGGGCAGGGGGTAACTATGGCTACACCTTC	CASSGAGGNYGYTF
.	TRBV29-1	.	TRBJ1-1	13	TGCAGCGTTGTTACGGCTCTTAACACTGAAGCTTTCTTT	CSVVTALNTEAFF
.	TRBV6-6	once	TRBJ1-2	15	TGTGCCAGCAGTTATCCGCCTGGGGGTGGCTATGGCTACACCTTC	CASSYPPGGGYGYTF
TRBD2	TRBV2	.	TRBJ2-7	14	TGTGCCAGCAGTCAGGCTAGCGGGACCTACGAGCAGTACTTC	CASSQASGTYEQYF
TRBD1	TRBV7-2	.	TRBJ2-4	15	TGTGCCAGCAGCTTAGAGACAGGGTATAAGAACATTCAGTACTTC	CASSLETGYKNIQYF
.	TRBV2	once	TRBJ1-1	14	TGTGCCAGCAGGGGACTTGGGGGCGATACTGAAGCTTTCTTT	CASRGLGGDTEAFF
.	TRBV5-1	.	TRBJ2-7	15	TGCGCCAGCAGCTTGGTTTCGAGAACTTGGAGCGAGCAGTACTTC	CASSLVSRTWSEQYF
.	TRBV4-1	.	TRBJ1-5	15	TGCGCCAGCAGCCAAGATGGAAGTCCGAATCAGCCCCAGCATTTT	CASSQDGSPNQPQHF
TRBD2	TRBV13	.	TRBJ2-2	16	TGTGCCAGCAGCGGAGCCGGGACTAGCCTCACCGGGGAGCTGTTTTTT	CASSGAGTSLTGELFF
.	TRBV5-6	.	TRBJ1-2	14	TGTGCCAGCAGCCGCCCGGACGTTAACTATGGCTACACCTTC	CASSRPDVNYGYTF
TRBD2	TRBV7-2	.	TRBJ2-1	14	TGTGCCAGCTCCGTAGCGGGAGGGAGGGATGAGCAGTTCTTC	CASSVAGGRDEQFF
.	TRBV7-2	.	TRBJ1-3	15	TGTGCCAGCAGCTTAAGAGACCCGCGGGGAAACACCATATATTTT	CASSLRDPRGNTIYF
TRBD1	TRBV19	.	TRBJ2-3	15	TGTGCCAGTAGTCGGGGACAGGTTCCACAAGATACGCAGTATTTT	CASSRGQVPQDTQYF
.	TRBV6-9	.	TRBJ1-1	16	TGTGCCAGCAGTCCACGACCCCGGGAACGGAACACTGAAGCTTTCTTT	CASSPRPRERNTEAFF
.	TRBV6-5	.	TRBJ1-2	13	TGTGCCAGCAGTGCCGGGTCGGCTGTTAGGTACACCTTC	CASSAGSAVRYTF
.	TRBV4-3	.	TRBJ2-1	18	TGCGCCAGCAGCCAAGAGGTTCCCGAGACATTAACGGGGAATGAGCAGTTCTTC	CASSQEVPETLTGNEQFF
.	TRBV5-1	.	TRBJ2-7	17	TGCGCCAGCAGCTTGAGTCCGGCCGGAAAGGACCCCTACGAGCAGTACTTC	CASSLSPAGKDPYEQYF
.	TRBV15	.	TRBJ2-6	20	TGTGCCACCAGCAGAGATTATGGAGGCCAGGGTTTAGGTGGGGCCAACGTCCTGACTTTC	CATSRDYGGQGLGGANVLTF
.	TRBV5-1	.	TRBJ1-1	13	TGCGCCAGCAGCTGGGGGGACACCAACAAAGCTTTCTTT	CASSWGDTNKAFF
.	TRBV5-1	.	TRBJ2-2	16	TGCGCCAGCAGCTTGGAACCGGGGGGCGCAACAGGGGAGCTGTTTTTT	CASSLEPGGATGELFF
.	TRBV6-1	.	TRBJ2-5	12	TGTGCCAGCACCAAGGGGGTGGAGACCCAGTACTTC	CASTKGVETQYF
.	TRBV4-1	.	TRBJ1-5	14	TGCGCCAGCAGCCAAGGGTATAGCAATCAGCCCCAGCATTTT	CASSQGYSNQPQHF
TRBD2	TRBV5-1	.	TRBJ2-1	15	TGCGCCAGCAGCTTGGTGGGACTAGCTAGAAATGAGCAGTTCTTC	CASSLVGLARNEQFF
TRBD1	TRBV29-1	.	TRBJ1-4	13	TGCAGCGTGAGGACAGGGGGTAATGAAAAACTGTTTTTT	CSVRTGGNEKLFF
.	TRBV4-2	once	TRBJ1-1	17	TGTGCCAGCAGCCCTTTGATTGGGGGGCGGACGAACACTGAAGCTTTCTTT	CASSPLIGGRTNTEAFF
TRBD2	TRBV19	once	TRBJ2-5	16	TGTGCCAGTAGTTTAACTAGCGGAGGGTACCAAGAGACCCAGTACTTC	CASSLTSGGYQETQYF
TRBD1	TRBV4-2	.	TRBJ2-7	19	TGTGCCAGCAGCCAAGGCCATACCCACCCCGGGACAGAATCATACGAGCAGTACTTC	CASSQGHTHPGTESYEQYF
TRBD1	TRBV18	once	TRBJ2-3	16	TGTGCCAGCTCACCAGCCAGGGGGCGAAGCACAGATACGCAGTATTTT	CASSPARGRSTDTQYF
.	TRBV11-2	.	TRBJ2-7	15	TGTGCCAGCAGCTTAACGGGCAGGCGCTCCTACGAGCAGTACTTC	CASSLTGRRSYEQYF
.	TRBV11-2	once	TRBJ2-7	13	TGTGCCAGCAGCCCCGGGTTCTACTACGAGCAGTACTTC	CASSPGFYYEQYF
.	TRBV5-6	.	TRBJ1-4	16	TGTGCCAGCAGGAGCTCGGGCGGCTTGAGGAGTGAAAAACTGTTTTTT	CASRSSGGLRSEKLFF
TRBD2	TRBV9	.	TRBJ2-3	15	TGTGCCAGCAGCGAAACTAGCGGGGGCACAGATACGCAGTATTTT	CASSETSGGTDTQYF
.	TRBV6-1	.	TRBJ2-5	14	TGTGCCAGCAGTGAACAGTCAGGGGCCGGGACCCAGTACTTC	CASSEQSGAGTQYF
.	TRBV6-7	.	TRBJ1-5	16	TGTGCCAGCAGTTACTGCCAGGAACACTTCAATCAGCCCCAGCATTTT	CASSYCQEHFNQPQHF
.	TRBV6-1	.	TRBJ2-5	12	TGTGCCAGCACTCGGGGGTGGGAGACCCAGTACTTC	CASTRGWETQYF
.	TRBV4-3	.	TRBJ1-1	16	TGCGCCAGCAGCCAAAGGTTCTTTGGACAGAACACTGAAGCTTTCTTT	CASSQRFFGQNTEAFF
TRBD2	TRBV29-1	.	TRBJ2-5	14	TGCAGCGCCAGACTAGCGGGGACTTTGGGGACCCAGTACTTC	CSARLAGTLGTQYF
TRBD1	TRBV4-1	.	TRBJ2-7	14	TGCGCCAGCAGCCGGACAGGCCTTCCCTACGAGCAGTACTTC	CASSRTGLPYEQYF
.	TRBV30	.	TRBJ1-3	13	TGTGCCTGGGTACAGGGTCCTGGAAACACCATATATTTT	CAWVQGPGNTIYF
TRBD2	TRBV5-4	.	TRBJ2-7	16	TGTGCCAGCAGTCCTGATGCTAGCGGGAGTCTCTACGAGCAGTACTTC	CASSPDASGSLYEQYF
.	TRBV6-1	few	TRBJ2-4	15	TGTGCCAGCAGTGTGGGGGGGCGCGACAAAAACATTCAGTACTTC	CASSVGGRDKNIQYF
TRBD2	TRBV4-1	.	TRBJ2-1	17	TGCGCCAGCAGCCAAGGACTAGCGGGAGGGAAAAGCAATGAGCAGTTCTTC	CASSQGLAGGKSNEQFF
.	TRBV30	.	TRBJ1-1	16	TGTGCCTGGACTGTACGGGGGCTTTATAGTAAAATTGAAGCTTTCTTT	CAWTVRGLYSKIEAFF
.	TRBV28	.	TRBJ1-2	13	TGTGCCAGCAGTTTGGGGGAGCCAAATGGCTACACCTTC	CASSLGEPNGYTF
.	TRBV23-1	.	TRBJ2-5	17	TGCGCCAGCAGTCAAATCGGGGACGGACGAGCTCGAGAGACCCAGTACTTC	CASSQIGDGRARETQYF
TRBD2	TRBV5-1	once	TRBJ2-7	15	TGCGCCAGCAGCTTGAGGGCTAGCGGGGCCTACGAGCAGTACTTC	CASSLRASGAYEQYF
.	TRBV25-1	.	TRBJ2-5	15	TGTGCCAGCAGTGGGTCGGGAAAGGGAGAAGAGACCCAGTACTTC	CASSGSGKGEETQYF
.	TRBV7-2	.	TRBJ2-3	14	TGTGCCAGCAGCCCGCCAGGGCGCCCCGATACGCAGTATTTT	CASSPPGRPDTQYF